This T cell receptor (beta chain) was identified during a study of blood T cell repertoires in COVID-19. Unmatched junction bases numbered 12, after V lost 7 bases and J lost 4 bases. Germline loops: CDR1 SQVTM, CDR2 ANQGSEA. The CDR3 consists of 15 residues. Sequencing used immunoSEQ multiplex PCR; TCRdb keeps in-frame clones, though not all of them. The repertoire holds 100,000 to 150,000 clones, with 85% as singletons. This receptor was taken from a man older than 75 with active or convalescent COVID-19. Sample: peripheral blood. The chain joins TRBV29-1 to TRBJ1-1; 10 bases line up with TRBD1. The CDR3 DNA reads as TGCAGCGCGACTAGGACAGGGGGTTTTGCCACTGAAGCTTTCTTT. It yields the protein CSATRTGGFATEAFF.